This T cell receptor (beta chain) derives from a study of T-cell memory formation after mild COVID-19. The wider study: Most TCR clusters belonged to a single donor.

Points from the study as a whole: There was a balanced CD4/CD8 profile in clones contracting day 15 to 85, and later expanders leaned CD4+. Mostly located in CM and EM were contracting CD4+ clones, with contracting CD8+ clones located in EMRA.

Comment on this clonotype: Its antigen is still unknown.

V was clipped by 7 bases and J by 2 bases; unmatched bases: 7. Germline V gene lookup returns CDR1 KGHDR and CDR2 SFDVKD. This CDR3 is built from 15 residues. 5'RACE with constant-segment primers yielded barcoded, UMI-tagged TCR alpha and TCR beta cDNA libraries. MiXCR, applied by TCRdb to the 5' RACE reads, yields one record per CDR3 protein. This table holds about 360,000 distinct CDR3 sequences, approximately 15% found once. V usage is TRBV24-1 and J usage is TRBJ1-5, with 7 nucleotides matching TRBD1. Sequencing was performed on PBMCs or a T cell subset sorted from them (not recorded which). The sequence came from a man younger than 35 who had mild COVID-19 (a few samples of this study predate the infection). Cell type and time point are not known. CDR3 loop: CATSARGLGNQPQHF. The CDR3, as DNA: TGTGCCACCAGCGCTAGGGGGCTTGGCAATCAGCCCCAGCATTTT.